This T cell receptor (beta chain) was identified in a study of shared clonotypes between healthy human individuals. Study-level results: Naive subsets tended to show greater estimated richness than memory subsets.

TCRdb's copy holds only in-frame clones and misses some; the assay was immunoSEQ multiplex PCR. There are around 200,000 clones in the sample; approximately 70% occur only once, and about 9.4% lies in the top ten. Of note for this clone: Its antigen is currently unknown.

The V gene lost 4 bases and the J gene lost 0 bases, with 10 bases spanning the gap. Germline V gene lookup returns CDR1 SGHTA and CDR2 FQGNSA. The CDR3 contains 15 residues. The rearrangement uses TRBV7-2 and TRBJ1-3; a weak D match, TRBD1 (5 bases). Sequencing was done on a sample of memory CD4+ T cells sorted from blood. Subset denoted: CD45RA-negative fraction. The source of this sequence is a young man in good health. The CDR3 DNA reads TGTGCCAGCAGCTCGGGACGGTCCTCTGGAAACACCATATATTTT. This encodes CASSSGRSSGNTIYF.